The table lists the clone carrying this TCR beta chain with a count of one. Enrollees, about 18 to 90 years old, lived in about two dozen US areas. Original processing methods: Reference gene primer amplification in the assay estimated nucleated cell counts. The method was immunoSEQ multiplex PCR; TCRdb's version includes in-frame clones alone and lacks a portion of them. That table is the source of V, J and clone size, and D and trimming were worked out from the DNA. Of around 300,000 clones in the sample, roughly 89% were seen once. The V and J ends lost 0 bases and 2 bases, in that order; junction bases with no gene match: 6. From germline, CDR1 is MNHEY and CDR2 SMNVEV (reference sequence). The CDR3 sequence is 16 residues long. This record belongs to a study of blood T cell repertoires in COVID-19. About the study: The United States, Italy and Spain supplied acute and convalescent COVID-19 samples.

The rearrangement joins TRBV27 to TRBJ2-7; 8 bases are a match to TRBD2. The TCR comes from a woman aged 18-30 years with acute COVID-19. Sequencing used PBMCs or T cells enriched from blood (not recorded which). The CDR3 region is CASSLSLAGGTYEQYF. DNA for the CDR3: TGTGCCAGCAGTTTATCGTTGGCGGGAGGAACCTACGAGCAGTACTTC.